This T cell receptor (beta chain) was sequenced for a study of metastatic and nonmetastatic thyroid tumors. The wider study: Repertoires were compared across blood and tumor or nodule tissue from malignant and benign thyroid patients. General study points: A significant increase in TCR beta diversity was reportedly seen in malignant thyroid tumors relative to benign nodules, in blood and tumor.

The CDR3 is 19 amino acids. After removal of 4 bases from V and 4 bases from J, the junction contained 15 bases not matched to a gene. Germline V CDR1 and CDR2: SGHNT, YENEEA. No patient had received any treatment before thyroid surgery. Regarding this clone: Its antigen remains unknown.

Per the original data handling: Construction of a distant-metastasis classifier for papillary thyroid cancer relied on CDR3 differences across clinicopathological groups. With MiXCR, TCRdb called clones anew from the PCR reads. None of the V and J calls come from the authors' own analysis; TCRdb made them. The repertoire holds roughly 27,000 clones, with roughly 23% as singletons. Sample: blood. The TCR was taken from a female donor with papillary thyroid cancer or a benign thyroid nodule (not recorded which). Some clones in this sample may be carry-over from other donors' samples. This sequence joins TRBV11-3 and TRBJ2-2, with TRBD2 matching 10 bases. The CDR3 protein is CASSSFFSGRATSTGELFF. Here the CDR3 DNA reads TGTGCCAGCAGCTCATTCTTCAGCGGGAGGGCCACAAGCACCGGGGAGCTGTTTTTT.